This T cell receptor (beta chain) derives from a study of cytomegalovirus exposure and HLA in healthy donors. Study at large: Early on, a data release was issued that held 80 million or so unique TCRs from HLA-typed donors.

Per germline, CDR1 GTSNPN and CDR2 SVGIG (reference sequence). The CDR3 length is 14 residues. Trimming at V came to 5 bases and at J to 4 bases, leaving 7 bases not matched to a gene. Remarks on this clone: Its antigen is still unknown.

PCR primers comprised 60 Vbeta and 13 Jbeta primers. Methods used by the authors: There were about 80 million unique TCR beta chains by a later count, and around 10 million of them were shared. Using immunoSEQ multiplex PCR, the repertoire was profiled, and TCRdb retains in-frame clones only, with some absent. Clonal size and the V and J genes are those of that table, whereas D and trimming came from the DNA. The repertoire holds roughly 110,000 clones, with about two thirds as singletons. General observations from the study: In a later analysis, productive TCRs from donors in an Asian-associated ancestry cluster reportedly carried fewer N-insertions than the cohort mean.

Sequences were obtained from PBMCs. This chain uses TRBV30 with TRBJ1-4; 7 nucleotides match TRBD1. The receptor was derived from a boy under 18 in good health and CMV-seronegative. CDR3 bases: TGTGCCTGGGGACCCGGGACAGATAATGAAAAACTGTTTTTT. Its translation is CAWGPGTDNEKLFF. The full variable domain, with the rest looked up from reference TRBV30 and TRBJ1-4, is SQTIHQWPATLVQPVGSPLSLECTVEGTSNPNLYWYRQAAGRGLQLLFYSVGIGQISSEVPQNLSASRPQDRQFILSSKKLLLSDSGFYLCAWGPGTDNEKLFFGSGTQLSVL.